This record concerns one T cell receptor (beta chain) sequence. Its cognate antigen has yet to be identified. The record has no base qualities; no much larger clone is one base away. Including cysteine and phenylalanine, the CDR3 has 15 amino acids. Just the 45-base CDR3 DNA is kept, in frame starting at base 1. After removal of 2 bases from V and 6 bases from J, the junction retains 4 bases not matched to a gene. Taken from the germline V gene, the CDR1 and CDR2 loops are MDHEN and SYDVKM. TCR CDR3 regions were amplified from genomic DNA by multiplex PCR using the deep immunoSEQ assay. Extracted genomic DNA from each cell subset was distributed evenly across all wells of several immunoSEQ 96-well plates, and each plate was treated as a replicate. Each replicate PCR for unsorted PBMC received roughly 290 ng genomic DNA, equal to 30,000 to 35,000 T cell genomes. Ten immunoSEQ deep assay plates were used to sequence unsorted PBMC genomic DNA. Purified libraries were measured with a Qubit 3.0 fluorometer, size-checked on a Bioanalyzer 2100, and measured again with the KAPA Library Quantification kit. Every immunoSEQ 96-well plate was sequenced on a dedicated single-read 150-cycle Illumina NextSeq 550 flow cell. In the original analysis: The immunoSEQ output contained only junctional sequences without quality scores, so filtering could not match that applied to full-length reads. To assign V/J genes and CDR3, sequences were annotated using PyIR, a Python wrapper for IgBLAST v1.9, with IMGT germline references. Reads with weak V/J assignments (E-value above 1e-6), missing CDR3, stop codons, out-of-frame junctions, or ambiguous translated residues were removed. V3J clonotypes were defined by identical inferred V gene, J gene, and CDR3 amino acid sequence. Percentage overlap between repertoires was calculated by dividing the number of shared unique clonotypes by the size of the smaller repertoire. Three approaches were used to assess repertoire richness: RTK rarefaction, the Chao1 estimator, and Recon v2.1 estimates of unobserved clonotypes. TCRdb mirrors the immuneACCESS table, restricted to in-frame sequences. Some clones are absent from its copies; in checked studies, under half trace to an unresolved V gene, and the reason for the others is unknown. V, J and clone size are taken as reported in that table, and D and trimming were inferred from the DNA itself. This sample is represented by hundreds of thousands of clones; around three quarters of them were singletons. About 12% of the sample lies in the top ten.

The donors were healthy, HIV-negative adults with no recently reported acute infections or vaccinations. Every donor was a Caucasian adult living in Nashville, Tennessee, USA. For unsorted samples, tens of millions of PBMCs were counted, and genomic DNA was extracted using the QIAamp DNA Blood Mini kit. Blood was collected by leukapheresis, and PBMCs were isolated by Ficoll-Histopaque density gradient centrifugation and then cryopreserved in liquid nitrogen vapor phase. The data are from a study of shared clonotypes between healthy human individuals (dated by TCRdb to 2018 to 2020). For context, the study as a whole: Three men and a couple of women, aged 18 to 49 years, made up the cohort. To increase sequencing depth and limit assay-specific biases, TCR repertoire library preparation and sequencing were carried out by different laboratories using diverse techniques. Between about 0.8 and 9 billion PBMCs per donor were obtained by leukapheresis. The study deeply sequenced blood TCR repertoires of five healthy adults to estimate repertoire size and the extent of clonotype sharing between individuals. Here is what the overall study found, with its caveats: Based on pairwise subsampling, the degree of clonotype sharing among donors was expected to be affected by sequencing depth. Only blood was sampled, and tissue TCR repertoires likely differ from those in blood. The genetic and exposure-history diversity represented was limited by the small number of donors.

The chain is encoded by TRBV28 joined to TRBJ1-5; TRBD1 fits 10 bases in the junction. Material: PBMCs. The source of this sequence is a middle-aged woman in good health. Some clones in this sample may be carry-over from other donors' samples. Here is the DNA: TGTGCCAGCAGTTTACCCAGACAGGGGGCTCAGCCCCAGCATTTT. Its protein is CASSLPRQGAQPQHF.